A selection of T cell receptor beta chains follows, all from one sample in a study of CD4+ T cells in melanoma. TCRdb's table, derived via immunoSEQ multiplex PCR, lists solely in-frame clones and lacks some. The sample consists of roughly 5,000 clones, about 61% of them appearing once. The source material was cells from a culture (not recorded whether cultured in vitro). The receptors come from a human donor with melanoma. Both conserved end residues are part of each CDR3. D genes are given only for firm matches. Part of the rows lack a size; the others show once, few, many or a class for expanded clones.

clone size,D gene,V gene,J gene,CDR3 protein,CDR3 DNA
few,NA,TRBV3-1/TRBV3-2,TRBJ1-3,CASSQVRVGNTIYF,TGTGCCAGCAGCCAAGTGAGGGTGGGAAACACCATATATTTT
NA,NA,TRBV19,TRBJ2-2,CASRGGELFF,TGTGCCAGTAGGGGCGGGGAGCTGTTTTTT
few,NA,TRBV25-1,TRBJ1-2,CASGPDYGYTF,TGTGCCAGCGGACCGGACTACGGCTACACCTTC
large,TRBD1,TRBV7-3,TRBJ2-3,CASSPGTGLADTQYF,TGTGCCAGCAGCCCCGGGACAGGCCTGGCAGATACGCAGTATTTT
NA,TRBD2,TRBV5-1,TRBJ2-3,CASSLTLAGATDTQYF,TGCGCCAGCAGCTTAACACTAGCGGGGGCCACAGATACGCAGTATTTT
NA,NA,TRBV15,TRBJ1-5,CATSGDTNQPQHF,TGTGCCACCAGCGGGGACACCAATCAGCCCCAGCATTTT
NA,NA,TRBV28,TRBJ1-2,CASSLNYGYTF,TGTGCCAGCAGTTTGAACTATGGCTACACCTTC
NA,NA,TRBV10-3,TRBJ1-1,CAISRAGNTEAFF,TGTGCCATCAGCAGGGCTGGAAACACTGAAGCTTTCTTT
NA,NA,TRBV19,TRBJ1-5,CASSMGPGQGNQPQHF,TGTGCCAGTAGTATGGGCCCGGGCCAAGGGAATCAGCCCCAGCATTTT
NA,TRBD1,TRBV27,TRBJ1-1,CASSSRQGRGLNTEAFF,TGTGCCAGCAGTTCAAGACAGGGGAGGGGGCTGAACACTGAAGCTTTCTTT
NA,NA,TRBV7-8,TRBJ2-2,CASSQNTNTGELFF,TGTGCCAGCAGCCAGAATACGAACACCGGGGAGCTGTTTTTT
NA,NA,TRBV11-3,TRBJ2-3,CASSLGDTQYF,TGTGCCAGCAGCTTAGGAGATACGCAGTATTTT
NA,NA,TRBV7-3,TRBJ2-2,CASSPGWGLTNTGELFF,TGTGCCAGCAGCCCCGGCTGGGGGTTAACTAACACCGGGGAGCTGTTTTTT
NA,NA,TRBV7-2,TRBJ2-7,CASSLARRGGATYEQYF,TGTGCCAGCAGCTTAGCGCGGCGAGGTGGGGCTACCTACGAGCAGTACTTC
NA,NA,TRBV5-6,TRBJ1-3,CASSLDLGPGGNTIYF,TGTGCCAGCAGCTTGGATCTGGGTCCAGGGGGAAACACCATATATTTT
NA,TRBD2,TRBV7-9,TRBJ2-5,CASSDSPGLVSETQYF,TGTGCCAGCAGCGATTCTCCGGGACTAGTCTCTGAGACCCAGTACTTC
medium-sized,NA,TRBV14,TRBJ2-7,CASSQDSSYEQYF,TGTGCCAGCAGCCAAGACAGTTCCTACGAGCAGTACTTC
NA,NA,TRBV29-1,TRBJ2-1,CSVAMGYGEQFF,TGCAGCGTTGCGATGGGGTACGGTGAGCAGTTCTTC
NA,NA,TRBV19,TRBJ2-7,CASSMGAAEQYF,TGTGCCAGTAGTATGGGGGCGGCCGAGCAGTACTTC
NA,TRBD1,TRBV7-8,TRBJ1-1,CASSGQGFGEAFF,TGTGCCAGCAGTGGACAGGGATTTGGAGAAGCTTTCTTT
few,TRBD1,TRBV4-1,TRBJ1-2,CASSQDVGTGGARGYTF,TGCGCCAGCAGCCAAGATGTTGGGACAGGGGGCGCGAGGGGCTACACCTTC
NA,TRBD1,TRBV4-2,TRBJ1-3,CASNYLGQATGNTIYF,TGTGCCAGCAATTACTTAGGACAGGCTACTGGAAACACCATATATTTT
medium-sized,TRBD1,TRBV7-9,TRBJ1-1,CASSRDRGRTEAFF,TGTGCCAGCAGCAGGGACAGGGGGCGGACTGAAGCTTTCTTT
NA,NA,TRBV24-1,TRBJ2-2,CATSGSVGQRNTGELFF,TGTGCCACCAGTGGGTCAGTTGGGCAGCGGAACACCGGGGAGCTGTTTTTT
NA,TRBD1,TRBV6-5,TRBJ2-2,CASSNSRDRAWELFF,TGTGCCAGCAGTAACAGTAGGGACAGGGCATGGGAGCTGTTTTTT
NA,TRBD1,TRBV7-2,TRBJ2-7,CASSRDRGYEQYF,TGTGCCAGCAGCCGGGACAGGGGTTACGAGCAGTACTTC
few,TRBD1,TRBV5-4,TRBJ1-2,CASNRGGSYGYTF,TGTGCCAGCAACAGGGGAGGGTCCTATGGCTACACCTTC
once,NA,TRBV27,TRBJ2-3,CASSFVGGGTDTQYF,TGTGCCAGCAGTTTTGTGGGGGGTGGAACAGATACGCAGTATTTT
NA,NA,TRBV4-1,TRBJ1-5,CASSQDSTVINQPQHF,TGCGCCAGCAGCCAAGACTCGACAGTGATCAATCAGCCCCAGCATTTT
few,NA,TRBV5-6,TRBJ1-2,CASSDYRDYGYTF,TGTGCCAGCAGCGATTACCGGGACTATGGCTACACCTTC
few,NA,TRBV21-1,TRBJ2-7,CASGRGLGIIRYEQYF,TGTGCCAGCGGCCGGGGGTTGGGGATTATTCGCTACGAGCAGTACTTC
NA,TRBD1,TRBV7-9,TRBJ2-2,CASSFGQAGKLFF,TGTGCCAGCAGCTTCGGACAGGCCGGGAAGCTGTTTTTT
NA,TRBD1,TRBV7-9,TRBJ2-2,CASSSTGGTGELFF,TGTGCCAGCAGCTCGACAGGGGGCACCGGGGAGCTGTTTTTT
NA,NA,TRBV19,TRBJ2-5,CASSIAHNRGTQYF,TGTGCCAGTAGTATCGCTCACAATAGGGGGACCCAGTACTTC